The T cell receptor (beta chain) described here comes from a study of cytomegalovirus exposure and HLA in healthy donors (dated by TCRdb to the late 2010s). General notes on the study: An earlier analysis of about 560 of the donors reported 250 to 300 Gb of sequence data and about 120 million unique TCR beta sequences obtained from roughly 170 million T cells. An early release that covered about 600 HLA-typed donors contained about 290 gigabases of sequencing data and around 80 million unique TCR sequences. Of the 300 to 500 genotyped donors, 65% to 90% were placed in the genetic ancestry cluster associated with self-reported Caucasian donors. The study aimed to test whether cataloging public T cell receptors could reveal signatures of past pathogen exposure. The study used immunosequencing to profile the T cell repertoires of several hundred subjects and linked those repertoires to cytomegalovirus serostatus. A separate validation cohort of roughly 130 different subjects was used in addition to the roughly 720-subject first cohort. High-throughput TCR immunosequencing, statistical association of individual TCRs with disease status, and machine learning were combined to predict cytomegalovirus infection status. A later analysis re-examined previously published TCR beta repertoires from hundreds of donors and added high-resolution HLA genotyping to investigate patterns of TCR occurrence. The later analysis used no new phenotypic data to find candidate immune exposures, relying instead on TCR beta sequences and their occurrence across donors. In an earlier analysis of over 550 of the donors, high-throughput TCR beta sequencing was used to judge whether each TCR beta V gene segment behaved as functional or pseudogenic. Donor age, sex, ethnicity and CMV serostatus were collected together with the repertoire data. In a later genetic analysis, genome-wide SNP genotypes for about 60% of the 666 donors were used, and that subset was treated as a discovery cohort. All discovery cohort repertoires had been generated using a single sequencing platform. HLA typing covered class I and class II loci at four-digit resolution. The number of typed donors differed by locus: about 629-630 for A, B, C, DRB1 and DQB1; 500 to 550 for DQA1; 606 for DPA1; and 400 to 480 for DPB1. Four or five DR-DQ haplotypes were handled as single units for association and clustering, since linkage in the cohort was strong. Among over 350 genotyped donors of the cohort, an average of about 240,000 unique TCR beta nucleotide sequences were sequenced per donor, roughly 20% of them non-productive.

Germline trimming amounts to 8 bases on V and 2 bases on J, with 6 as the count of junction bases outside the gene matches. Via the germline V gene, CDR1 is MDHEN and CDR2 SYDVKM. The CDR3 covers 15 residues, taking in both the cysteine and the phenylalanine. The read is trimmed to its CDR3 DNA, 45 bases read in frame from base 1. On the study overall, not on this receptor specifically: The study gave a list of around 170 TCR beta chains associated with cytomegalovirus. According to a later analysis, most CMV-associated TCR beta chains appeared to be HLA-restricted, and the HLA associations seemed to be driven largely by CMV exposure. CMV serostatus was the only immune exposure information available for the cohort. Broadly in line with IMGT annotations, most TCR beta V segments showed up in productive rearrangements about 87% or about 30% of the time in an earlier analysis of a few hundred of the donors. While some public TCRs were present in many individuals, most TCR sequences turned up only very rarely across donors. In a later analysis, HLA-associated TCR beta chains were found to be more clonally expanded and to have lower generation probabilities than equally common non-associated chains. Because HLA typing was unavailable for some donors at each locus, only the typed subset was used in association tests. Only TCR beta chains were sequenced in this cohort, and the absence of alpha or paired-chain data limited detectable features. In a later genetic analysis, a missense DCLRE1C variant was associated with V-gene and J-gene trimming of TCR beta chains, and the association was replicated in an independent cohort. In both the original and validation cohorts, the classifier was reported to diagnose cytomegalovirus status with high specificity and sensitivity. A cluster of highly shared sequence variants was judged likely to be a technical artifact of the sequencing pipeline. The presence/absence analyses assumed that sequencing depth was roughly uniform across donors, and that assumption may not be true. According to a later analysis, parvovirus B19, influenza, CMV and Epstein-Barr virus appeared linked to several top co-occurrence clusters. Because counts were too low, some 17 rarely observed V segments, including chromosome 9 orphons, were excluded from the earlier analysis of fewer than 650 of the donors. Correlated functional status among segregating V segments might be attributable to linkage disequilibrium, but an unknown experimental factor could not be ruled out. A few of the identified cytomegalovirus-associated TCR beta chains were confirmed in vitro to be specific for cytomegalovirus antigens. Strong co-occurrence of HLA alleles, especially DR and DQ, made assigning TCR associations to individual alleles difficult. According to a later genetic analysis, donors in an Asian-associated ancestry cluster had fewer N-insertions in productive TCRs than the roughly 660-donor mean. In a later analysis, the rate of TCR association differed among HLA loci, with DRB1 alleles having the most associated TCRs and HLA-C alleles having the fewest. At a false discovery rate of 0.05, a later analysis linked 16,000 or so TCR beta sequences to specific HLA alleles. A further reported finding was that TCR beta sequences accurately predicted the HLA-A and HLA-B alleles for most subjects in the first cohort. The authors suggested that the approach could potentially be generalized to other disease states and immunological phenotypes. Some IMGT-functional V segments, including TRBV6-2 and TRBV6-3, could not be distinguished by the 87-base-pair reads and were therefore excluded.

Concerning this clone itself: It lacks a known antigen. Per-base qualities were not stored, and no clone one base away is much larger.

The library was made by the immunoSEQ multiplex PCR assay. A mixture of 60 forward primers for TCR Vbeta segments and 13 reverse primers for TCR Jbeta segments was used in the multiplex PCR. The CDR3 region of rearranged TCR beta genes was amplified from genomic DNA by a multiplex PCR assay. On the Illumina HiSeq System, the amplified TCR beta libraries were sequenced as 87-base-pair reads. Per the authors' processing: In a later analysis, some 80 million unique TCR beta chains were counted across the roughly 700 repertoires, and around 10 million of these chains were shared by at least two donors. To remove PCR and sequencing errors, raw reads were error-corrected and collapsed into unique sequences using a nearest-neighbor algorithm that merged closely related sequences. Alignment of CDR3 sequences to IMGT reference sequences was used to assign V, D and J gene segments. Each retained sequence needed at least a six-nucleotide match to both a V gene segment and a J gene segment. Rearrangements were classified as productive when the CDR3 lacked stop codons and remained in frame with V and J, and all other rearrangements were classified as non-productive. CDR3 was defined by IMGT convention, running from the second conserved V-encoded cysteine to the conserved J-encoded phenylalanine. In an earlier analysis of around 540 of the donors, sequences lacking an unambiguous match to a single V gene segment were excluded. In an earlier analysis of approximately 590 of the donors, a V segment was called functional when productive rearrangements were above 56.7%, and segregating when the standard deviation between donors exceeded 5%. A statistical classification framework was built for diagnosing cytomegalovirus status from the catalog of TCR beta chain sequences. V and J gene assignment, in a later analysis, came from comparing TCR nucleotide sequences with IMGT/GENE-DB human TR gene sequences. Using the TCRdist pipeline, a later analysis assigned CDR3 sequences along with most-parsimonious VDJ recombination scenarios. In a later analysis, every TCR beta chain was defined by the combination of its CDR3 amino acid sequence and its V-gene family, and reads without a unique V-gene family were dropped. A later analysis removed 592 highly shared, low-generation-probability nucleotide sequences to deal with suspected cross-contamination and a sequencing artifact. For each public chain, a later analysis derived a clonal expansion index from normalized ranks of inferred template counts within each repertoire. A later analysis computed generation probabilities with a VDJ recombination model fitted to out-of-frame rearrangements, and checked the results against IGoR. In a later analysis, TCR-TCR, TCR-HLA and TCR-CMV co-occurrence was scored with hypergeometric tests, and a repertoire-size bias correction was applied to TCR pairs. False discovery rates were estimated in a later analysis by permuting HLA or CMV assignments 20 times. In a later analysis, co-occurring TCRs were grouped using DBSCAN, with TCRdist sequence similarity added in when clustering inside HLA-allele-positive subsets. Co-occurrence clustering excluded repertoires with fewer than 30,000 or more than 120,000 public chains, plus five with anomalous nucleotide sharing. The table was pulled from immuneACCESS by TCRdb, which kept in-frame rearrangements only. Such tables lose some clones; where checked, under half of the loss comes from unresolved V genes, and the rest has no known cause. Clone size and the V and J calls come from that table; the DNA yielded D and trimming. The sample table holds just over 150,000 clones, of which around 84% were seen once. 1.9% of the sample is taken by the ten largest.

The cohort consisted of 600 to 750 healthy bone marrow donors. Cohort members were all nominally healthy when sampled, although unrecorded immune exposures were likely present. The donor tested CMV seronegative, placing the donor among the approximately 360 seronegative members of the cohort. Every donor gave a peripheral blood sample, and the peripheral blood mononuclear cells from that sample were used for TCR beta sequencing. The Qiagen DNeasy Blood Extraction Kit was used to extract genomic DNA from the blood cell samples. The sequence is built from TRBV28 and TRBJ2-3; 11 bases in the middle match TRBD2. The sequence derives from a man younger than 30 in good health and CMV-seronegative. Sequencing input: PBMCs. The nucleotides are TGTGCCAGCCCTCCTAGCGGGGGGAACACAGATACGCAGTATTTT. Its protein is CASPPSGGNTDTQYF.